This T cell receptor beta chain was documented in a study of cytomegalovirus exposure and HLA in healthy donors (dated by TCRdb to 2016 to 2017). For the wider study: In an earlier analysis of under 600 of the donors, 250 to 350 Gb of sequence data and some 100 million unique TCR beta sequences from about 190 million T cells were reported. An early release that covered about 600 HLA-typed donors contained approximately 300 gigabases of sequencing data and 85 million to 100 million unique TCR sequences. Of the 300 to 500 genotyped donors, roughly 76% were placed in the genetic ancestry cluster associated with self-reported Caucasian donors. The aim of the study was to test whether cataloging public T cell receptors could identify signatures of past pathogen exposure. The study used immunosequencing to profile the T cell repertoires of 600 to 850 subjects and linked those repertoires to cytomegalovirus serostatus. In addition to the first cohort of around 670 subjects, a separate validation cohort of approximately 120 different subjects was used. To predict cytomegalovirus infection status, the study brought together high-throughput TCR immunosequencing, statistical association of individual TCRs with disease status, and machine learning. A later analysis re-analyzed previously published TCR beta repertoires from 666 donors and added high-resolution HLA genotyping to study TCR occurrence patterns. In the later analysis, no new phenotypic data were used to find candidate immune exposures; instead, reliance was placed on TCR beta sequences and their occurrence across donors. To decide whether each TCR beta V gene segment behaved as functional or pseudogenic, an earlier analysis of fewer than 750 of the donors relied on high-throughput TCR beta sequencing. Donor age, sex, ethnicity and CMV serostatus were collected together with the repertoire data. In a later genetic analysis, genome-wide SNP genotypes for about 55% of the 666 donors were used, and that subset was treated as a discovery cohort. Every discovery cohort repertoire had been produced on one sequencing platform. HLA typing included class I and class II loci at four-digit resolution. Typing coverage varied by locus: 629-630 donors for A, B, C, DRB1 and DQB1; approximately 520 for DQA1; approximately 610 for DPA1; more than 450 for DPB1. Four or five DR-DQ haplotypes were treated as single units for association and clustering because of strong linkage in the cohort. Across 300 to 400 genotyped donors of the cohort, an average of about 220,000 unique TCR beta nucleotide sequences per donor were sequenced, and roughly 20% of those sequences were non-productive.

The cysteine opens and the phenylalanine closes a CDR3 of 15 amino acids. The sequence is cut down to CDR3 DNA, 45 bases in frame from base 1. The V end loses 1 base and the J end loses 4 bases, and a stretch of 11 bases separates them. The germline V gene sets CDR1 to SGHVS and CDR2 to FNYEAQ. The library was produced with the immunoSEQ multiplex PCR assay. A mixture of 60 forward primers for TCR Vbeta segments and 13 reverse primers for TCR Jbeta segments was used in the multiplex PCR. A multiplex PCR assay on genomic DNA amplified the CDR3 region of rearranged TCR beta genes. On the Illumina HiSeq System, the amplified TCR beta libraries were sequenced as 87-base-pair reads. Under the source paper's analysis protocol: A later analysis counted approximately 76 million unique TCR beta chains across the 650 to 700 repertoires, and around 9.9 million of these chains were shared by at least two donors. To remove PCR and sequencing errors, raw reads were error-corrected and collapsed into unique sequences using a nearest-neighbor algorithm that merged closely related sequences. CDR3 sequences were aligned to IMGT reference sequences to assign V, D and J gene segments. For a sequence to be retained, a match of at least six nucleotides was required to both a V gene segment and a J gene segment. Rearrangements were classified as productive when the CDR3 lacked stop codons and remained in frame with V and J, and all other rearrangements were classified as non-productive. CDR3 was defined according to IMGT convention as the region running from the second conserved V-encoded cysteine to the conserved J-encoded phenylalanine. In an earlier analysis of around 640 of the donors, sequences lacking an unambiguous match to a single V gene segment were excluded. In an earlier analysis of approximately 590 of the donors, a V segment was called functional when productive rearrangements were above 56.7%, and segregating when the standard deviation between donors exceeded 5%. A statistical classification framework was developed to diagnose cytomegalovirus status using the catalog of TCR beta chain sequences. A later analysis assigned V and J genes by comparing TCR nucleotide sequences with IMGT/GENE-DB human TR gene sequences. In a later analysis, CDR3 sequences and most-parsimonious VDJ recombination scenarios were assigned using the TCRdist pipeline. In a later analysis, each TCR beta chain was defined by its CDR3 amino acid sequence together with its V-gene family, and reads lacking a unique V-gene family were excluded. A later analysis removed 550 to 650 highly shared, low-generation-probability nucleotide sequences to deal with suspected cross-contamination and a sequencing artifact. In a later analysis, a clonal expansion index for each public chain was calculated from normalized within-repertoire ranks of inferred template counts. A later analysis computed generation probabilities with a VDJ recombination model fitted to out-of-frame rearrangements, and checked the results against IGoR. In a later analysis, hypergeometric tests were used to score TCR-TCR, TCR-HLA and TCR-CMV co-occurrence, with a repertoire-size bias correction applied to TCR pairs. A later analysis estimated false discovery rates by permuting HLA or CMV assignments 20 times. In a later analysis, co-occurring TCRs were grouped using DBSCAN, and TCRdist sequence similarity was added for clustering within HLA-allele-positive subsets. For co-occurrence clustering, repertoires with fewer than 30,000 or more than 120,000 public chains were excluded, along with about five repertoires with anomalous nucleotide sharing. Entries here come from immuneACCESS through TCRdb and include only in-frame sequences with V and J called. Some clones fail to appear in such tables; in the studies checked, an unresolved V gene covers under half of the shortfall, and the cause of the remainder is unknown. That table is the source of V, J and clone size, and D and trimming were worked out from the DNA. This sample lists more than 110,000 clones; 80% to 85% were detected once. Over 1% of the sample is taken by the ten largest.

Beyond this particular receptor, the publication reports: When HLA alleles, especially DR and DQ, strongly co-occurred, attributing TCR associations to individual alleles was difficult. In a later analysis, HLA-associated TCR beta chains were found to be more clonally expanded and to have lower generation probabilities than equally common non-associated chains. At a false discovery rate of 0.05, a later analysis linked some 17,000 TCR beta sequences to specific HLA alleles. In vitro tests confirmed that a few of the cytomegalovirus-associated TCR beta chains recognize cytomegalovirus antigens. Linkage disequilibrium might explain the correlated functional status among segregating V segments, but an unknown experimental factor could not be ruled out. CMV serostatus was the only immune exposure information available for the cohort. Most CMV-associated TCR beta chains appeared to be HLA-restricted in a later analysis, and the HLA associations seemed to be driven largely by CMV exposure. In the study, 164 TCR beta chains were listed as associated with cytomegalovirus. According to a later analysis, parvovirus B19, influenza, CMV and Epstein-Barr virus appeared linked to several top co-occurrence clusters. An earlier analysis of roughly 570 of the donors showed that most TCR beta V segments appeared in productive rearrangements either about 87% or about 30% of the time, which broadly matched IMGT annotations. V-gene and J-gene trimming of TCR beta chains was associated with a missense DCLRE1C variant in a later genetic analysis, and the association was replicated in an independent cohort. The 87-base-pair reads could not distinguish some IMGT-functional V segments, including TRBV6-2 and TRBV6-3, so those segments were excluded. A later genetic analysis reported fewer N-insertions in productive TCRs among donors in an Asian-associated ancestry cluster than the roughly 700-donor mean. A later analysis found that TCR association rates varied across HLA loci, with DRB1 alleles showing the most associated TCRs and HLA-C alleles the fewest. In both the original and validation cohorts, the classifier was reported to diagnose cytomegalovirus status with high specificity and sensitivity. The authors suggested that the approach could potentially be extended to other disease states and immunological phenotypes. Across donors, most TCR sequences were observed very rarely, whereas some public TCRs were present in many individuals. Because counts were too low, about 15 rarely observed V segments, including chromosome 9 orphons, were left out of the earlier analysis of 587 of the donors. Roughly uniform sequencing depth across donors was assumed in presence/absence analyses, although this assumption may not hold. The sequencing pipeline was judged likely to have produced a cluster of highly shared sequence variants as a technical artifact. A further reported finding was that TCR beta sequences accurately predicted the HLA-A and HLA-B alleles for most subjects in the first cohort. In this cohort, only TCR beta chains were sequenced, and detectable features were limited by the absence of alpha or paired-chain data. HLA typing was unavailable for some donors at each locus, so association tests used only the typed subset.

The cohort was made up of roughly 670 healthy bone marrow donors. At the time of sampling, every cohort member was nominally healthy, though immune exposures that went unrecorded were likely present. The donor tested CMV seronegative and was one of the 352 seronegative cohort members. Each donor provided a peripheral blood sample, and peripheral blood mononuclear cells were used for TCR beta sequencing. Genomic DNA extraction from the blood cell samples was performed with the Qiagen DNeasy Blood Extraction Kit. A note on this clone: No antigen is known for it. Qualities for individual bases were not recorded, and no much larger clone is one base off.

The sequence came from a female donor in good health and CMV-seronegative. The chain was built from TRBV7-6 and TRBJ2-1; a tentative D call is TRBD2 (6 bases match). Sequencing was carried out using PBMCs. The CDR3 amino acid sequence is: CASSLEAGPYNEQFF. In nucleotide form, the sequence is TGTGCCAGCAGCTTAGAAGCGGGCCCTTACAATGAGCAGTTCTTC.